This TCR beta chain was retrieved from a study of cytomegalovirus exposure and HLA in healthy donors. Study-wide results and limits: The HLA-A and HLA-B alleles of most subjects were reportedly predicted accurately from TCR beta sequences.

As to this clone: No antigen is known for it.

PCR was performed using 60 Vbeta and 13 Jbeta primers. Generated by immunoSEQ multiplex PCR, the TCRdb table keeps only in-frame clones and is missing some. The table records 95,000 to 150,000 clones, about 70% of them present only once. Trimming cost V 3 bases and J 10 bases; bases outside gene matches: 3. Germline CDR1 and CDR2: SGHTA and FQGTGA. This CDR3 has 13 residues. The clonotype originates from a woman aged 60-75 years in good health and CMV-seropositive. The chain combines TRBV7-3 with TRBJ2-3; 11 bases map to TRBD2. The sample taken for sequencing was PBMCs. DNA for the CDR3: TGTGCCAGCAGCTTGACTAGCGGGGACCCGCAGTATTTT. As protein: CASSLTSGDPQYF.